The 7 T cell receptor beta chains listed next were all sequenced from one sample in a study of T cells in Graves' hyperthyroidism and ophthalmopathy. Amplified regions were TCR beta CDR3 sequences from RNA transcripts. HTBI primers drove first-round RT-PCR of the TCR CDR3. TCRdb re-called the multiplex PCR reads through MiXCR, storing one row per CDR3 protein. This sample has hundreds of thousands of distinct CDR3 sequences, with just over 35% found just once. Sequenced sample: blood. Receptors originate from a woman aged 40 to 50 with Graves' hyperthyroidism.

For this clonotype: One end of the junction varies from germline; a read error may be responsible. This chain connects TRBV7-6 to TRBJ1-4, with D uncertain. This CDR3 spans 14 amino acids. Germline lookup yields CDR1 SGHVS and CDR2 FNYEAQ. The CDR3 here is CASSPTVTNEKLFF. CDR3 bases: TGTGCCAGCAGCCCCACAGTGACTAACGAAAAACTGTTTTTT.

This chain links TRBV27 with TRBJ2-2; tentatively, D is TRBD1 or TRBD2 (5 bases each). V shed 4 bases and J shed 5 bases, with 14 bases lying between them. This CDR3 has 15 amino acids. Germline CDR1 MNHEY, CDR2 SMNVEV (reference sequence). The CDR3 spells CASSWTNTGTGELFF. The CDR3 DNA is TGTGCCAGCAGTTGGACAAATACGGGGACCGGGGAGCTGTTTTTT.

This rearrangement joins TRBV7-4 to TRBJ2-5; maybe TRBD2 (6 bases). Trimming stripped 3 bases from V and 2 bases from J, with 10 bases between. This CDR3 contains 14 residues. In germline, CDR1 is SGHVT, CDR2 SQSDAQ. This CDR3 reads CASSFEGLQETQYF. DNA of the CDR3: TGTGCCAGCAGCTTCGAGGGACTTCAAGAGACCCAGTACTTC.

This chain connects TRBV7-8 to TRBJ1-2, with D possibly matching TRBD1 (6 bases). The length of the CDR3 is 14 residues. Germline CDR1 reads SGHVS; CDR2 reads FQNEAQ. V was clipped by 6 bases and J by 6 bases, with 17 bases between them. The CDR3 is CASRSLRGRDGYTF. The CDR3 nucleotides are TGTGCCAGCAGAAGCCTCAGGGGAAGAGATGGCTACACCTTC.

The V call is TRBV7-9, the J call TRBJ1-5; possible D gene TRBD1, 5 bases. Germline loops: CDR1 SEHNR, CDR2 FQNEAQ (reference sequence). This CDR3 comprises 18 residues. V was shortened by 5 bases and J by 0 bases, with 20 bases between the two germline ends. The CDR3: CASSPRARGSNSNQPQHF. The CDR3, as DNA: TGTGCCAGCAGCCCGAGGGCAAGGGGATCCAATAGCAATCAGCCCCAGCATTTT.

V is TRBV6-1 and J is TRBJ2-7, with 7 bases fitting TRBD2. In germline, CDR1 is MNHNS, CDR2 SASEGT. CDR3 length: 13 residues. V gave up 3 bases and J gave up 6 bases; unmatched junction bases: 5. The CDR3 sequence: CASSEAGGGEQYF. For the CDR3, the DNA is TGTGCCAGCAGTGAGGCTGGGGGGGGCGAGCAGTACTTC.

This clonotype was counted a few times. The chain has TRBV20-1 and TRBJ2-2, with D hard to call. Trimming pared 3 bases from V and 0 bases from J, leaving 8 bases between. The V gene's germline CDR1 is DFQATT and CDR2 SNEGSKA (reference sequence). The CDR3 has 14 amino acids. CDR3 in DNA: TGCAGTGCTAGTGCGCAGACGAACACCGGGGAGCTGTTTTTT. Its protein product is CSASAQTNTGELFF.